This TCR beta chain came from a study of T cells in localized non-small cell lung cancer. This CDR3 has 11 residues. The V gene lost 7 bases and the J gene lost 9 bases, with 14 bases spanning the gap. The germline CDR1 and CDR2 sequences are SQVTM and ANQGSEA. Worth noting for this clone: Its antigen remains unknown.

Assay used: immunoSEQ multiplex PCR; TCRdb lists only in-frame clones, some missing. The sample lists some 13,000 clones, roughly 84% occurring once. Study-wide results and limits: Adjacent lung tissue had a median roughly 55 of the top 100 clones found in the tumor. Elevated blood T cell density was associated with longer overall survival.

The sequence derives from a male donor aged 60 or older with stage I squamous cell lung carcinoma. This material consisted of peripheral blood, taken before any cancer treatment. The J gene is TRBJ2-3, the V gene TRBV29-1, with a weak D call TRBD1 (6 bases). The CDR3 coding sequence is TGCAGCGGGCGGGTTAGGGGGACGCAGTATTTT. It translates to CSGRVRGTQYF.